One sample yielded the 8 T cell receptor beta chains listed below, sequenced in a study of human T cells and chemical hapten exposure. TCRdb ran MiXCR on the RACE reads and lists one entry per CDR3 protein. The sample contains over 100,000 distinct CDR3 sequences, 9.2% of which appear only once. Described time point: patch test 2, 6 weeks after DPC sensitization. Treatment reported: therapeutic diphenylcyclopropenone sensitization with weekly scalp DPC. The sequences come from whole blood, collected in connection with sensitization to the hapten diphenylcyclopropenone (DPC). These receptors were collected from a woman aged 40 to 50 with alopecia areata. Some clones in this sample may be carry-over from other donors' samples.

This rearrangement joins TRBV7-2 to TRBJ2-3; the match to TRBD1 covers 7 bases. This CDR3 region has 17 residues. Trimming cost V 7 bases and J 2 bases; bases outside gene matches: 15. Germline loops: CDR1 SGHTA, CDR2 FQGNSA. This CDR3 reads CASNPYIRQGLTDTQYF. The CDR3 DNA follows: TGTGCCAGCAACCCCTATATTCGACAGGGCCTCACAGATACGCAGTATTTT.

This CDR3 is CASSYGGTGELFF. The CDR3 bases are TGTGCCAGCAGCTACGGGGGGACCGGGGAGCTGTTTTTT. V usage is TRBV7-2 and J usage is TRBJ2-2; 7 bases are a match to TRBD2. V gave up 4 bases and J gave up 5 bases; unmatched junction bases: 1. Germline CDR1 reads SGHTA; CDR2 reads FQGNSA. The CDR3 runs 13 residues.

This clonotype was detected only a few times. The genes are TRBV29-1 and TRBJ2-7, with 9 bases that match TRBD1. CDR1 and CDR2 (germline): SQVTM, ANQGSEA. The length of the CDR3 is 13 residues. V was clipped by 6 bases and J by 3 bases; unmatched bases: 6. The CDR3 spells CSVQLDRGYEQYF. In DNA form, the CDR3 reads TGCAGCGTCCAACTGGACAGGGGCTACGAGCAGTACTTC.

This clonotype was recorded many times. The rearrangement links TRBV20-1 to TRBJ2-7, with 7 bases fitting TRBD2. CDR3 length equals 15 residues. J lost 4 bases, V lost 1 base, and 10 bases had no gene match. In germline, CDR1 is DFQATT, CDR2 SNEGSKA (reference sequence). The DNA of the CDR3 is TGCAGTGCTAGAGTAACTAGCGCAGGATCTTACGAGCAGTACTTC. This codes for CSARVTSAGSYEQYF.

The chain joins TRBV27 to TRBJ2-2; 8 bases agree with TRBD2. V shed 5 bases and J 4 bases; nucleotides not matched to a gene: 9. The CDR3 extends over 16 amino acids. Germline V lookup: CDR1 MNHEY, CDR2 SMNVEV (reference sequence). The CDR3 nucleotides read TGTGCCAGCAGTCCGCTCGGGACTAGTAGCACCGGGGAGCTGTTTTTT. This sequence encodes CASSPLGTSSTGELFF.

This clonotype was seen many times. The chain employs TRBV7-3 and TRBJ2-2; the match to TRBD1 covers 8 bases. Losses at the gene ends were 4 bases for V and 4 bases for J; bases not matched to a gene: 5. The CDR3 is 15 amino acids. Per the germline V gene, CDR1 is SGHTA and CDR2 is FQGTGA. CDR3 residues: CASSSRTGSTGELFF. In DNA form, the CDR3 reads TGTGCCAGCAGCTCCCGGACAGGGAGCACCGGGGAGCTGTTTTTT.

This clonotype was seen many times. The chain combines TRBV7-9 with TRBJ2-3, with D possibly being TRBD1 (6 bases). The CDR3 consists of 15 residues. Per germline, CDR1 SEHNR and CDR2 FQNEAQ (reference sequence). Deletions cut 0 bases from V and 4 bases from J, with 11 bases between. The CDR3 sequence is CASSLASGAPDTQYF. The CDR3, as DNA: TGTGCCAGCAGCTTAGCGTCAGGGGCGCCAGATACGCAGTATTTT.

At least ten counts were recorded for this clonotype. This chain links TRBV24-1 with TRBJ2-2, with D perhaps matching TRBD1 (5 bases). This CDR3 contains 15 residues. Germline V gene sequence: CDR1 KGHDR, CDR2 SFDVKD. Trimming took off 3 bases at V and 1 base at J, with 8 bases between the two ends. CDR3 nucleotides: TGTGCCACCAGTGATGAAGGGGTGAACACCGGGGAGCTGTTTTTT. This encodes CATSDEGVNTGELFF.